This T cell receptor (beta chain) was found in a study of cytomegalovirus exposure and HLA in healthy donors. On the study more broadly: Earlier, approximately 180 million T cells were analyzed, and 117 million unique TCR beta sequences were found among them.

Unrecorded immune exposures were likely, despite nominal health at sampling. Study results and limitations: Reports credit the classifier with highly specific, highly sensitive diagnosis of cytomegalovirus status.

PCR involved 60 Vbeta and 13 Jbeta primers. Only in-frame clones appear in the TCRdb table, and some are missing; sequencing was by immunoSEQ multiplex PCR. Of under 150,000 clones listed, about 79% were seen once; the top ten hold less than 2%. The CDR3 runs to 12 residues. The germline CDR1 and CDR2 sequences are SGHNT and YENEEA. Trimming pared 5 bases from V and 4 bases from J, leaving 7 bases between. A remark on this clone: Its antigen remains unidentified.

The source material was PBMCs. The source is a female donor in good health and CMV-seropositive. The chain is built from TRBV11-3 and TRBJ2-3; tentatively, D is TRBD1 (5 bases). The CDR3 here is CASSTGPDTQYF. The DNA of the CDR3 is TGTGCCAGCAGCACAGGCCCAGATACGCAGTATTTT.